These T cell receptor beta chains were read from a single sample in a study of T cells in Graves' hyperthyroidism and ophthalmopathy. TCRdb reprocessed the multiplex PCR reads with MiXCR, giving one entry per CDR3 protein. The table lists 250,000 to 350,000 distinct CDR3 sequences, 16% of them singletons. Material: blood. All receptors derive from a young man with Graves' hyperthyroidism. CDR3s include the opening cysteine and the closing phenylalanine or tryptophan. The D gene is left open where the match is weak. Not all rows give a size; the values are once, few, many and, for expanded clones, a class.

CDR3: CASSFRQGPTYEQYF; DNA: TGTGCCAGCAGCTTTCGACAGGGGCCTACCTACGAGCAGTACTTC; size: many; D: TRBD1; J: TRBJ2-7; V: TRBV3-1
CDR3: CASSMSNSNQPQHF; DNA: TGTGCCAGCAGCATGTCGAATAGCAATCAGCCCCAGCATTTT; size: many; D: NA; J: TRBJ1-5; V: TRBV7-9
CDR3: CASSLPAAVGAGELFF; DNA: TGTGCCAGCAGCCTCCCGGCTGCGGTCGGAGCCGGGGAGCTGTTTTTT; size: few; D: NA; J: TRBJ2-2; V: TRBV7-2
CDR3: CASSPSGSNQETQYF; DNA: TGTGCCAGCAGCCCTAGCGGGAGTAACCAAGAGACCCAGTACTTC; size: many; D: TRBD2; J: TRBJ2-5; V: TRBV7-9
CDR3: CATSDWGGRGAFF; DNA: TGTGCCACCAGTGATTGGGGGGGGCGCGGAGCTTTCTTT; size: many; D: NA; J: TRBJ1-1; V: TRBV24-1
CDR3: CASSVEGRHTEAFF; DNA: TGTGCCAGCAGCGTAGAGGGTAGGCACACTGAAGCTTTCTTT; size: NA; D: NA; J: TRBJ1-1; V: TRBV9
CDR3: CSASEMGHSSYEQYF; DNA: TGCAGTGCTAGCGAGATGGGACACTCCTCCTACGAGCAGTACTTC; size: many; D: NA; J: TRBJ2-7; V: TRBV20-1
CDR3: CASSLTEANEKLFF; DNA: TGTGCCAGCAGCCTTACAGAAGCTAATGAAAAACTGTTTTTT; size: few; D: NA; J: TRBJ1-4; V: TRBV6-1
CDR3: CAWGPGTYEQYF; DNA: TGTGCCTGGGGGCCCGGAACCTACGAGCAGTACTTC; size: few; D: NA; J: TRBJ2-7; V: TRBV30
CDR3: CAWSVGAGDLYNEQFF; DNA: TGTGCCTGGAGTGTAGGAGCGGGAGACCTCTACAATGAGCAGTTCTTC; size: few; D: TRBD2; J: TRBJ2-1; V: TRBV30
CDR3: CASSFGLAAHNEQFF; DNA: TGTGCCAGCAGTTTTGGTCTAGCGGCCCACAATGAGCAGTTCTTC; size: NA; D: TRBD2; J: TRBJ2-1; V: TRBV27
CDR3: CASNPAGPSYNEQFF; DNA: TGTGCCAGCAATCCTGCGGGACCTTCCTACAATGAGCAGTTCTTC; size: many; D: NA; J: TRBJ2-1; V: TRBV9
CDR3: CSVIGGTRSGANVLTF; DNA: TGCAGCGTTATAGGGGGGACCCGGTCTGGGGCCAACGTCCTGACTTTC; size: few; D: NA; J: TRBJ2-6; V: TRBV29-1
CDR3: CSATQYGTGRNTEAFF; DNA: TGCAGTGCTACCCAATACGGGACAGGACGTAACACTGAAGCTTTCTTT; size: many; D: TRBD1; J: TRBJ1-1; V: TRBV20-1
CDR3: CASSFITRNSPSTDTQYF; DNA: TGTGCCAGCAGTTTTATAACTAGAAACTCTCCTAGCACAGATACGCAGTATTTT; size: many; D: NA; J: TRBJ2-3; V: TRBV28
CDR3: CASSPTAFGNQPQHF; DNA: TGTGCCAGCAGCCCGACAGCTTTTGGCAATCAGCCCCAGCATTTT; size: NA; D: NA; J: TRBJ1-5; V: TRBV28
CDR3: CASSYGGWTDIQETQYF; DNA: TGTGCCAGCAGTTACGGGGGCTGGACTGACATCCAAGAGACCCAGTACTTC; size: many; D: NA; J: TRBJ2-5; V: TRBV6-5
CDR3: CSVDGGSSDTQYF; DNA: TGCAGCGTTGATGGAGGGAGTTCGGATACGCAGTATTTT; size: NA; D: NA; J: TRBJ2-3; V: TRBV29-1
CDR3: CASSVASGDGANVLTF; DNA: TGTGCCAGCAGCGTAGCTTCGGGGGACGGGGCCAACGTCCTGACTTTC; size: many; D: NA; J: TRBJ2-6; V: TRBV9
CDR3: CASSPAGSGGYGYTF; DNA: TGTGCCAGCAGCCCTGCTGGGTCAGGGGGCTATGGCTACACCTTC; size: many; D: TRBD1; J: TRBJ1-2; V: TRBV11-2
CDR3: CAWSLGLGDEKLFF; DNA: TGTGCCTGGTCCCTCGGGTTGGGCGATGAAAAACTGTTTTTT; size: many; D: NA; J: TRBJ1-4; V: TRBV30
CDR3: CATSTPYTQGLKDTEAFF; DNA: TGTGCCACCAGTACCCCTTATACACAGGGACTTAAGGACACTGAAGCTTTCTTT; size: NA; D: NA; J: TRBJ1-1; V: TRBV15
CDR3: CASSLERGNTEAFF; DNA: TGTGCCAGCAGTTTAGAAAGGGGGAACACTGAAGCTTTCTTT; size: many; D: NA; J: TRBJ1-1; V: TRBV12-3/TRBV12-4
CDR3: CASSPKWGQRDYTDTQYF; DNA: TGTGCCAGCTCACCAAAGTGGGGCCAGCGGGACTACACAGATACGCAGTATTTT; size: many; D: TRBD2; J: TRBJ2-3; V: TRBV18
CDR3: CAISESSGARYGYTF; DNA: TGTGCCATCAGTGAGTCCTCAGGGGCTAGATATGGCTACACCTTC; size: many; D: NA; J: TRBJ1-2; V: TRBV10-3
CDR3: CASTVAASTDTQYF; DNA: TGTGCCAGTACGGTGGCGGCAAGCACAGATACGCAGTATTTT; size: NA; D: NA; J: TRBJ2-3; V: TRBV19
CDR3: CASSSGQTRIYQETQYF; DNA: TGTGCCAGCAGCAGTGGACAGACGAGGATCTACCAAGAGACCCAGTACTTC; size: few; D: NA; J: TRBJ2-5; V: TRBV5-5
CDR3: CASSLSGGGNTIYF; DNA: TGTGCCAGCAGTTTATCGGGGGGGGGGAACACCATATATTTT; size: few; D: NA; J: TRBJ1-3; V: TRBV28
CDR3: CASSPLGREGETQYF; DNA: TGTGCCAGCAGTCCCTTAGGCCGGGAGGGAGAGACCCAGTACTTC; size: many; D: TRBD2; J: TRBJ2-5; V: TRBV12-3/TRBV12-4
CDR3: CASSLREATNYEQYF; DNA: TGTGCCAGCAGCCTGCGTGAGGCGACCAACTACGAGCAGTACTTC; size: many; D: NA; J: TRBJ2-7; V: TRBV27
CDR3: CASSLQGMDEKLFF; DNA: TGCGCCAGCAGCTTACAGGGTATGGATGAAAAACTGTTTTTT; size: NA; D: NA; J: TRBJ1-4; V: TRBV5-1
CDR3: CASSTDPLAKNIQYF; DNA: TGTGCCAGCAGCACCGACCCGCTAGCCAAAAACATTCAGTACTTC; size: many; D: NA; J: TRBJ2-4; V: TRBV12-3/TRBV12-4
CDR3: CASSTGTSAYEQYF; DNA: TGTGCCAGCAGCACCGGGACTAGCGCTTACGAGCAGTACTTC; size: many; D: TRBD2; J: TRBJ2-7; V: TRBV12-3/TRBV12-4
CDR3: CASSYVRGNTDTQYF; DNA: TGTGCCAGCAGTTATGTTCGGGGAAACACAGATACGCAGTATTTT; size: many; D: NA; J: TRBJ2-3; V: TRBV28
CDR3: CASSLVRGAGDTQYF; DNA: TGTGCCAGCAGCTTAGTGCGGGGCGCCGGAGATACGCAGTATTTT; size: many; D: NA; J: TRBJ2-3; V: TRBV11-2
CDR3: CASSRLIAISTDTQYF; DNA: TGCGCCAGCAGCCGACTCATTGCCATCAGCACAGATACGCAGTATTTT; size: NA; D: NA; J: TRBJ2-3; V: TRBV4-1
CDR3: CASDPLERNAYNEQFF; DNA: TGTGCCAGTGATCCACTCGAGCGGAATGCCTACAATGAGCAGTTCTTC; size: few; D: NA; J: TRBJ2-1; V: TRBV6-1
CDR3: CAISEPQIAGTNNEQFF; DNA: TGTGCCATCAGTGAGCCCCAGATAGCGGGAACAAACAATGAGCAGTTCTTC; size: NA; D: TRBD2; J: TRBJ2-1; V: TRBV10-3
CDR3: CASKHIYNEQFF; DNA: TGTGCCAGCAAGCACATTTACAATGAGCAGTTCTTC; size: many; D: NA; J: TRBJ2-1; V: TRBV2
CDR3: CSARPLSRLVYEQYF; DNA: TGCAGTGCTAGACCTCTCTCCAGACTTGTTTACGAGCAGTACTTC; size: many; D: NA; J: TRBJ2-7; V: TRBV20-1
CDR3: CASSTDREQPQHF; DNA: TGTGCCAGCTCAACCGACAGGGAACAGCCCCAGCATTTT; size: many; D: TRBD1; J: TRBJ1-5; V: TRBV18
CDR3: CSAREWARTSGRNEQFF; DNA: TGCAGTGCTAGAGAGTGGGCTAGGACTAGCGGGAGAAATGAGCAGTTCTTC; size: few; D: TRBD2; J: TRBJ2-1; V: TRBV20-1
CDR3: CASSFGTGPMGTDTQYF; DNA: TGCGCCAGCAGCTTCGGGACGGGACCGATGGGGACAGATACGCAGTATTTT; size: NA; D: NA; J: TRBJ2-3; V: TRBV5-1